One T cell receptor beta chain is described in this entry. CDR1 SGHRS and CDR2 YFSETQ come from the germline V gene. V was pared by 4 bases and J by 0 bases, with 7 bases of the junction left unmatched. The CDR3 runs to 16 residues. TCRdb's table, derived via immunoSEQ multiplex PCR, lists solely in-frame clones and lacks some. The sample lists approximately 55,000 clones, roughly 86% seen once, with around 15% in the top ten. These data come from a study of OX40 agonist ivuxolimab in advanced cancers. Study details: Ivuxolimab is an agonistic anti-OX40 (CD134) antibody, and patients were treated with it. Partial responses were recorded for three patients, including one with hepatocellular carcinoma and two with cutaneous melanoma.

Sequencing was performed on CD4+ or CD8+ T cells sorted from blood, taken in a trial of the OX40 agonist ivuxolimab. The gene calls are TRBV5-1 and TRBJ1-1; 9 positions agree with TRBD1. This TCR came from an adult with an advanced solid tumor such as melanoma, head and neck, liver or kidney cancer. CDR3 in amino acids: CASSLRTGVMNTEAFF. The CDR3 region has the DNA TGCGCCAGCAGCCTGAGGACAGGGGTCATGAACACTGAAGCTTTCTTT.